A single TCR beta chain is shown here with its context. What it recognizes is unknown. TCRdb's copy holds only in-frame clones and misses some; the assay was immunoSEQ multiplex PCR. The data show about 150,000 clones, roughly 92% seen once. This entry comes from a study of T cell responses to AZD1222 COVID-19 vaccine. Points from the study as a whole: Spike-specific TCR breadth and depth rose after two AZD1222 doses. Clonal diversity was possibly underestimated, and the donors were mostly white British, with more females.

The CDR3 is 14 residues long. V lost 5 bases and J 6 bases, leaving 13 bases between the germline ends. Germline V gene lookup returns CDR1 SEHNR and CDR2 FQNEAQ (reference sequence). V is TRBV7-9 and J is TRBJ2-2, with D tentatively TRBD2 (6 bases). This sequence originates from an adult in good health. Sequenced material: peripheral blood, taken on day 0 of AZD1222 vaccination. In nucleotides, the CDR3 is TGTGCCAGCAGCATCACTAGCAACGCCGGGGAGCTGTTTTTT. Its protein product is CASSITSNAGELFF.